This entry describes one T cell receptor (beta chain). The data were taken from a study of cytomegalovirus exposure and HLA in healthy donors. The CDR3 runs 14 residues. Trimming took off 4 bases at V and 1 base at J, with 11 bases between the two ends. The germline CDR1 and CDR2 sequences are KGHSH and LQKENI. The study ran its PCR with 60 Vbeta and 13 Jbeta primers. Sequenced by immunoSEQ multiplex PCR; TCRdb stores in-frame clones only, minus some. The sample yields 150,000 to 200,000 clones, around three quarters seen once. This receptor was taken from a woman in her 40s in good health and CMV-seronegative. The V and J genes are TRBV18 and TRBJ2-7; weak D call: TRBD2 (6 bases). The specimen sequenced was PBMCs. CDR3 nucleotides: TGTGCCAGCTCACTAGCGGTACAGTCCTACGAGCAGTACTTC. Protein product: CASSLAVQSYEQYF.